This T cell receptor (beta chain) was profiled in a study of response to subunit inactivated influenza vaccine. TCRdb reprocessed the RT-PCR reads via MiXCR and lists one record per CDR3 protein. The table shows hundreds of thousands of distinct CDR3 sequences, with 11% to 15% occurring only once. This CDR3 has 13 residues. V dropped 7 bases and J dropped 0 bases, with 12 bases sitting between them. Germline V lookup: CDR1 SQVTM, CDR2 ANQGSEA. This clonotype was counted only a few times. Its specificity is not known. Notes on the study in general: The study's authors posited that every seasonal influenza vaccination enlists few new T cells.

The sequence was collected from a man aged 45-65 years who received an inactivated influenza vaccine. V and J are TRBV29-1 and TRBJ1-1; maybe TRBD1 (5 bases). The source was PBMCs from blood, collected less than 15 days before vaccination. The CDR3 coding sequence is TGCAGCGGGGTCCCAGGGATGAACACTGAAGCTTTCTTT. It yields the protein CSGVPGMNTEAFF.